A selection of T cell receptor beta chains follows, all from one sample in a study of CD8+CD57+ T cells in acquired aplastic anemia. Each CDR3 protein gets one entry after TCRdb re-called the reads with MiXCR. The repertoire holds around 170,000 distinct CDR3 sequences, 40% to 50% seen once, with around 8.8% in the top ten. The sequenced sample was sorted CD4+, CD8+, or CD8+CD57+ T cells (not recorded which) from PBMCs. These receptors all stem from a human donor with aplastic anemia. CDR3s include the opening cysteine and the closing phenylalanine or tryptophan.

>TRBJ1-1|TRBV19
CASGIPRDANTEAFF
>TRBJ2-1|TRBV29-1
CSPEGLTNEQFF
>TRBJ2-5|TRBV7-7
CASTLLVGLGGETQYF
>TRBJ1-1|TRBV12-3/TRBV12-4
CASRTPGVLAEAFF
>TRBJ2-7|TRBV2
CASSDIRGGEQYF
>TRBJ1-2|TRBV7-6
CASSSGQLNYGYTF
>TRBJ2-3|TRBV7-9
CASTTPLAGGWTDTQYF
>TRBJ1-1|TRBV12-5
CASAPRRNTEAFF
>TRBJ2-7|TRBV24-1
CATSDGYEQYF
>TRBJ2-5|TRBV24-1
CATGATGNYQETQYF
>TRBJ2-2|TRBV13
CASNEGANTGELFF
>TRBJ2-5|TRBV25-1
CASSDWGAETQYF
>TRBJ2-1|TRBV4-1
CASSQPIRDRGSNEQFF
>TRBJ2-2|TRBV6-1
CASTVKTGLAGELFF
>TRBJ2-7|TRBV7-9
CASSLGDRTYYEQYF
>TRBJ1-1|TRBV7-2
CASSLVLVGTEAFF
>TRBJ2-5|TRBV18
CASSPPSQETQYF
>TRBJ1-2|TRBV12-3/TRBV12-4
CASRGQGNYGYTF
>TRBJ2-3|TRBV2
CASPAPTSGEDTQYF
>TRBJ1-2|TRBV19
CASGTSPNYGYTF
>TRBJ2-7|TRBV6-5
CASSSQAGGYEQYF
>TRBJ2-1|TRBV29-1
CSVALALRDEQFF
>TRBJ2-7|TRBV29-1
CSVESNYEQYF
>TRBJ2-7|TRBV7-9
CASSTDRGSSYEQYF
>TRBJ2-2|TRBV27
CASRAFGELFF
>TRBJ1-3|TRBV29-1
CSVEVLSGNTIYF
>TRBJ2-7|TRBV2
CASSPSPGNEQYF
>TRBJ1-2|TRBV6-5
CASGYATPRLGGYTF
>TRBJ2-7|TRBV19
CASSTSGTGSYEQYF
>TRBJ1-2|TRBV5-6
CASSLGWGHTF
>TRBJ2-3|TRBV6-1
CASRPRQVTDTQYF
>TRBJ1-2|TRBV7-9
CASSFGQGINYGYTF
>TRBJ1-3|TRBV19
CASSRGFGSGNTIYF
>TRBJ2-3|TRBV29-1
CSVARADTQYF
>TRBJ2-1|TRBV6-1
CASSRPNNEQFF
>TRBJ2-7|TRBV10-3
CAISERGGYGYEQYF
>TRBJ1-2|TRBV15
CATSRVATGASNYGYTF
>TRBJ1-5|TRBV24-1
CATRNHRGGRLPQHF
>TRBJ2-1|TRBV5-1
CASSWEGDSYNEQFF
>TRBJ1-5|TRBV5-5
CASSGGDRWQPQHF
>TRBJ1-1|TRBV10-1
CASRGGRLINTEAFF
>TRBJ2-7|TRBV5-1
CASSLRTSDEQYF
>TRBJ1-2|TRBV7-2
CASSLGQFLDGYTF
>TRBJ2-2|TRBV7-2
CASSLRRGSGELFF
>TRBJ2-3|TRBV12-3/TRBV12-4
CASSFGTSGRTDTQYF
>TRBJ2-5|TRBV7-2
CASSLGNRQETQYF
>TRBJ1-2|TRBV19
CAWTTTPGGYGYTF
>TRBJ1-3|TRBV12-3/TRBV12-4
CASSRPGAHSGNTIYF